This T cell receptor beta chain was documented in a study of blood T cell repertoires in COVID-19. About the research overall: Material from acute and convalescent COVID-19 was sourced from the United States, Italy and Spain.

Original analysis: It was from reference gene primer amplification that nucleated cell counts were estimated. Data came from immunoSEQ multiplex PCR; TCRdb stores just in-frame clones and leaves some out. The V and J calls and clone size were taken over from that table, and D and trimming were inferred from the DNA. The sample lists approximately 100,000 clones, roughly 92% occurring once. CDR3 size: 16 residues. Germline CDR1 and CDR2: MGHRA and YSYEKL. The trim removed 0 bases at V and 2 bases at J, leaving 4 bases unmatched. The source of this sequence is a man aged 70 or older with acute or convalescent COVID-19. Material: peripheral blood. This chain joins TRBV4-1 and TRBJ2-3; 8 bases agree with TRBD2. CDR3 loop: CASSQELAGYTDTQYF. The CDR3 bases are TGCGCCAGCAGCCAAGAGCTAGCGGGTTACACAGATACGCAGTATTTT.